The 4 T cell receptor beta chains given below trace back to one sample, sequenced in a study of shared clonotypes between healthy human individuals. Sequenced by immunoSEQ multiplex PCR; TCRdb stores in-frame clones only, minus some. Among around 2,100,000 clones, around 96% were seen once, and the ten largest hold roughly 1%. The naive CD8 fraction comprised CD45RO-negative cells positively selected for CCR7 and excluded terminally differentiated effector memory CD45RA+ cells. The material sequenced was naive CD8+ T cells sorted from blood. The receptors here all came from a man aged 18 to 30 in good health.

The chain carries TRBV27 and TRBJ2-7, with D perhaps TRBD1 (5 bases). Germline CDR1 MNHEY, CDR2 SMNVEV (reference sequence). V lost 2 bases to trimming and J lost 3 bases, with 11 bases between them. The length of the CDR3 is 14 residues. CDR3 DNA sequence: TGTGCCAGCAGTTTAAAAGGACACTTCTACGAGCAGTACTTC. It is translated as CASSLKGHFYEQYF.

The rearrangement uses TRBV5-1 and TRBJ2-7, with 10 nucleotides matching TRBD2. There are 18 residues in the CDR3. Germline V gene sequence: CDR1 SGHRS, CDR2 YFSETQ. Unmatched junction bases numbered 11, after V lost 2 bases and J lost 0 bases. The CDR3 protein is CASSFRFSGTSASYEQYF. DNA for the CDR3: TGCGCCAGCAGCTTTCGTTTTTCCGGGACTAGCGCCTCCTACGAGCAGTACTTC.

The gene calls are TRBV7-6 and TRBJ2-7, with 7 bases matching TRBD1. The V and J ends lost 4 bases and 5 bases, in that order; junction bases with no gene match: 5. This CDR3 contains 13 residues. CDR1 and CDR2 from the germline V gene are SGHVS and FNYEAQ. CDR3 nucleotides: TGTGCCAGCAGCTCTATACAGGGGAACGAGCAGTACTTC. Protein: CASSSIQGNEQYF.

The chain links TRBV27 to TRBJ2-7; D tentatively reads TRBD1 or TRBD2 (5 bases each). The CDR3 sequence is 14 residues long. Trimming removed 5 bases from V and 0 bases from J, with 11 bases in between. The germline gives CDR1 MNHEY, CDR2 SMNVEV (reference sequence). The CDR3 bases are TGTGCCAGCAGTCAAGGGACGAGCTCCTACGAGCAGTACTTC. This codes for CASSQGTSSYEQYF.